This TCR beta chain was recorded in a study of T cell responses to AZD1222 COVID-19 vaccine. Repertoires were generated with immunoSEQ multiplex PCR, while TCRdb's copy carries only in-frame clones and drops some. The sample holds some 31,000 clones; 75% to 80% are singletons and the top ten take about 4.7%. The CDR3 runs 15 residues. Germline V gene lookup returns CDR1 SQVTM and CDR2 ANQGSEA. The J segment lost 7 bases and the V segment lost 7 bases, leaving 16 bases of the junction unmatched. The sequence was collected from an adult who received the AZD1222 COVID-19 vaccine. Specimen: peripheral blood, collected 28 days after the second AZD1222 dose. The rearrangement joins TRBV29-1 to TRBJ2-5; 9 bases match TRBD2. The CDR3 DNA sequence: TGCAGCGAAATAGGGCTTAGCGGGGGAACAGGGACCCAGTACTTC. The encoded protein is CSEIGLSGGTGTQYF.